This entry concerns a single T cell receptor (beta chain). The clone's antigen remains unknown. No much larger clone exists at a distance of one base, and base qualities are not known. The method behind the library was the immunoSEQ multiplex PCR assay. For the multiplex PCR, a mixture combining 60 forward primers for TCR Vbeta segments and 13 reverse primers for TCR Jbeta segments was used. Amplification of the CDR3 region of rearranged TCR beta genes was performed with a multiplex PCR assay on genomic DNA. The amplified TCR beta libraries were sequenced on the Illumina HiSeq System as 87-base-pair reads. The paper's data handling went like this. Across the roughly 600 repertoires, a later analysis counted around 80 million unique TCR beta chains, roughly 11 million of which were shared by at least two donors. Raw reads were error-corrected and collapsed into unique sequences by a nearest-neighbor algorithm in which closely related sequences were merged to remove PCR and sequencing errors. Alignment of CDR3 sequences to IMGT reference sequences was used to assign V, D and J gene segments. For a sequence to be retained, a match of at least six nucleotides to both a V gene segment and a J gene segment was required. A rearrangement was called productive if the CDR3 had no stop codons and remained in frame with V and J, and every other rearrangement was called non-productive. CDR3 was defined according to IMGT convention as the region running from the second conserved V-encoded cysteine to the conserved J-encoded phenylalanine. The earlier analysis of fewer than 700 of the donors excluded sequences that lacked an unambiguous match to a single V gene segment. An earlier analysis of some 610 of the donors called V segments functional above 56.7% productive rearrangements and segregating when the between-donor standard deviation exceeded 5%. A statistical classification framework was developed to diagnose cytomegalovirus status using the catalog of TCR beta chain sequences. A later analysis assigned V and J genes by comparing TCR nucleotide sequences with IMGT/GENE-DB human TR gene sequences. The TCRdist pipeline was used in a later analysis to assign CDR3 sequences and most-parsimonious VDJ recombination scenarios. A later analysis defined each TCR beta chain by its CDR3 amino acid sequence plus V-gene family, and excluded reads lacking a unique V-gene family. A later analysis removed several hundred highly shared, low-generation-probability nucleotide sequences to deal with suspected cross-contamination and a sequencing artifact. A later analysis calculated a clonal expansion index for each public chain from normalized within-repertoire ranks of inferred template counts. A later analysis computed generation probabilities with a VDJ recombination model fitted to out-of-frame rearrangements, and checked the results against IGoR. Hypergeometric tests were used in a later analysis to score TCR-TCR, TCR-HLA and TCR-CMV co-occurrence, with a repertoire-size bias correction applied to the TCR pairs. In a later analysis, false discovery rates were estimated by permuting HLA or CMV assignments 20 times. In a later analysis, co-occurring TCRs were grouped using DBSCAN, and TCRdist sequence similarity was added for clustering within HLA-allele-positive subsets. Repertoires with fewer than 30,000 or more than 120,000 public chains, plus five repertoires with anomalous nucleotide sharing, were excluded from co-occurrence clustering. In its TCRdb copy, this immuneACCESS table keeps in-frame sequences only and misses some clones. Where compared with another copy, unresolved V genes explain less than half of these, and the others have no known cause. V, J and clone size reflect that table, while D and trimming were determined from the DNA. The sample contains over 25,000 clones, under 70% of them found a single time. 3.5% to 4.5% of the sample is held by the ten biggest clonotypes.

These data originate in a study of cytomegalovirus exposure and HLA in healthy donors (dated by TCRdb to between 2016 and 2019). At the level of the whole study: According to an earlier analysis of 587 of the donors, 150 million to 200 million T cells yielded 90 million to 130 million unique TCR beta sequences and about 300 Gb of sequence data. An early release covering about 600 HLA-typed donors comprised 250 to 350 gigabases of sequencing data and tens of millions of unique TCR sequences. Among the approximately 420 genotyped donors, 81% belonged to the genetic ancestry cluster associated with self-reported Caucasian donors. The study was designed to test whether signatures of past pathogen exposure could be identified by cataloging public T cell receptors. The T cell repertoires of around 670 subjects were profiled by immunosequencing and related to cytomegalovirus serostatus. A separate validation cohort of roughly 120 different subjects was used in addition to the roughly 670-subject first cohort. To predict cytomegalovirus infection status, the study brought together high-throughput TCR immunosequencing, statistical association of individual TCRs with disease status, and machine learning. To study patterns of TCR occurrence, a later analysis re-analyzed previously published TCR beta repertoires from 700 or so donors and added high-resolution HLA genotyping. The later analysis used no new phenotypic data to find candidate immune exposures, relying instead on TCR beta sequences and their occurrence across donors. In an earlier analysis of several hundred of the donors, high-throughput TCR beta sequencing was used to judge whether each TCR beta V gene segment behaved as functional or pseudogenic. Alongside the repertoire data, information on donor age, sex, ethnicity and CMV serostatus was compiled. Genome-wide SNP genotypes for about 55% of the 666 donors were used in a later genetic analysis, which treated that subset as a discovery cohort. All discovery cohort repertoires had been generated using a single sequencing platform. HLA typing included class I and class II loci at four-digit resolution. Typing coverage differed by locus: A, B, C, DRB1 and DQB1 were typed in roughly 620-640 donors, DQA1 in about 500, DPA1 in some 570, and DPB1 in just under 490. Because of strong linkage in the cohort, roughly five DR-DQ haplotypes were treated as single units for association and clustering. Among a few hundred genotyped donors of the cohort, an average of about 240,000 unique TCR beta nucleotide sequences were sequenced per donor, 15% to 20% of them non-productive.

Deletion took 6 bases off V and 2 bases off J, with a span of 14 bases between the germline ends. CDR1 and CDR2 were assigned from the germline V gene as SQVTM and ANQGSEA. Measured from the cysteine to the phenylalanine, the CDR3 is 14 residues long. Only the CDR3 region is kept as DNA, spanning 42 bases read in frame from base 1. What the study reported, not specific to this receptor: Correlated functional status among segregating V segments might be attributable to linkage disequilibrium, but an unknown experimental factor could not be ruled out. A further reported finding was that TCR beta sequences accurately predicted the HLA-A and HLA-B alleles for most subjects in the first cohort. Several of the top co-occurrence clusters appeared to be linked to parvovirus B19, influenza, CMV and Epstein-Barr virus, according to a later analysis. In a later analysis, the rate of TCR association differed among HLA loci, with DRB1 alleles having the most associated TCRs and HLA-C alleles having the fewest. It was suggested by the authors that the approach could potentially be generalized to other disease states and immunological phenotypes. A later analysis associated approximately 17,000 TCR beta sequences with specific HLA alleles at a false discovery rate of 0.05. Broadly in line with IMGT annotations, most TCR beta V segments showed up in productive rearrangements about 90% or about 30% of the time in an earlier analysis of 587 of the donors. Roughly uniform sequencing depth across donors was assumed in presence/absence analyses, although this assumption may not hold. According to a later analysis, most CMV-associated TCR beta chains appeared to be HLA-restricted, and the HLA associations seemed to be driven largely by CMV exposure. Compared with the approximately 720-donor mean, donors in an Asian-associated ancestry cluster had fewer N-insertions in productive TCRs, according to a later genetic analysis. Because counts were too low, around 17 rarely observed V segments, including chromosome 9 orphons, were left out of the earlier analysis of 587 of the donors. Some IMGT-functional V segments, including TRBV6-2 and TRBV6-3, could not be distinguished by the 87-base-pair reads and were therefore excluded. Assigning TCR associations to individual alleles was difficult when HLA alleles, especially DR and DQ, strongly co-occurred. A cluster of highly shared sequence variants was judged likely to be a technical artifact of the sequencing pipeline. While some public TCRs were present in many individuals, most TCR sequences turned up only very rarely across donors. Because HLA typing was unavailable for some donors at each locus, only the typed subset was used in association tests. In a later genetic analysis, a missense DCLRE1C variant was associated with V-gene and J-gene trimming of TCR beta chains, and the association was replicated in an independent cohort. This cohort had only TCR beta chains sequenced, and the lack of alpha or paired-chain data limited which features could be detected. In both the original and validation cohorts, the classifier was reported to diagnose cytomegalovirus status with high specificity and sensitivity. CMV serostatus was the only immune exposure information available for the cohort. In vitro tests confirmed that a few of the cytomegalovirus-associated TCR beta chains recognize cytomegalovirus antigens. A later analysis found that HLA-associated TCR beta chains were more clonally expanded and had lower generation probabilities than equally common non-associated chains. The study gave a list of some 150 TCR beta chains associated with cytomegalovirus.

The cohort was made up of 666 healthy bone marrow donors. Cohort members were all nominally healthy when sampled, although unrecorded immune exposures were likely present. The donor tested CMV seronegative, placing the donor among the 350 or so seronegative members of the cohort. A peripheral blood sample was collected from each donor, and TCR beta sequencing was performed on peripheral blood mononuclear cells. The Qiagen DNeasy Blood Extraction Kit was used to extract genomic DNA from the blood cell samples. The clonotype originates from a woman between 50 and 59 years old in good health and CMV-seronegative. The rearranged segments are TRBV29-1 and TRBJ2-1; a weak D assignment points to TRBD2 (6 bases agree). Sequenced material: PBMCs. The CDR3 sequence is CSVPPGGTYNEQFF. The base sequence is TGCAGCGTCCCCCCGGGCGGGACCTACAATGAGCAGTTCTTC.